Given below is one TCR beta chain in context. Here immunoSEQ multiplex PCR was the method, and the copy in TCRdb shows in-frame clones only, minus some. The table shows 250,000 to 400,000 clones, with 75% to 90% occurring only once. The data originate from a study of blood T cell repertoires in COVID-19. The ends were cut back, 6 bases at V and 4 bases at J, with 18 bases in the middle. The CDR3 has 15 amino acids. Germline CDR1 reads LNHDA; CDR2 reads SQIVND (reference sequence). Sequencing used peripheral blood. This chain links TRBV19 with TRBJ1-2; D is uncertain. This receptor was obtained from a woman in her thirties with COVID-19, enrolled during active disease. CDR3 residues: CASRADYELAYGYTF. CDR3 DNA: TGTGCCAGTAGGGCAGACTACGAGTTAGCCTATGGCTACACCTTC.